Each of the 29 T cell receptor beta chains below was sequenced from the same sample in a study of CD8 T cells in Susac syndrome (dated by TCRdb to about 2019). The library was generated by the immunoSEQ multiplex PCR assay. RNA was extracted using the RNeasy kit, and about 0.5 to 1 ug of the RNA was reverse transcribed with random hexamers. The raw public reads went through TCRdb reprocessing: fastp at Q25, MiXCR clone calling, in-frame beta chains kept. CDR3 protein duplicates are merged, each entry listing the most common genes and DNA. In all, the sample holds some 110,000 distinct CDR3 sequences, and about 93% of those were seen once. The ten biggest clones cover roughly 0.29% of the sample. The sample comprised CD8+ T cells from PBMCs. The receptor source for this set is a human donor with Susac syndrome.

The rearrangement joins TRBV25-1 to TRBJ2-7; D might be TRBD2 (6 bases). The CDR3 covers 12 residues. The germline V and J ends were trimmed by 5 bases and 6 bases, with 11 bases remaining between them. Looked up from germline, CDR1 is MGHDK and CDR2 is SYGVNS. DNA for the CDR3: TGTGCCAGCAGTAATACTAGCAGCGAGCAGTACTTC. Its protein product is CASSNTSSEQYF.

The rearrangement uses TRBV20-1 and TRBJ2-7; 9 positions agree with TRBD1. The junction had 6 bases not matched to a gene; V was cut back by 5 bases and J by 4 bases. CDR1 and CDR2 (germline): DFQATT, SNEGSKA (reference sequence). This CDR3 spans 13 amino acids. CDR3 amino acids: CSASGTGTYEQYF. The CDR3 region has the DNA TGCAGTGCTTCCGGGACAGGGACTTACGAGCAGTACTTC.

This chain links TRBV29-1 with TRBJ2-5; D not certain. Germline V gene sequence: CDR1 SQVTM, CDR2 ANQGSEA. V lost 1 base, J lost 5 bases, and 8 bases lay in between. The CDR3 runs 12 residues. The CDR3 coding sequence is TGCAGCGTTGAAGCTGAGAGGGAGACCCAGTACTTC. This translates into CSVEAERETQYF.

This chain connects TRBV4-1 to TRBJ2-7; D not resolved. V was cut by 4 bases and J by 3 bases, with 10 bases left in between. The CDR3 contains 13 residues. Germline V gene data show CDR1 as MGHRA and CDR2 as YSYEKL. CDR3 in DNA: TGCGCCAGCAGCCCTAGTCGGGTCTACGAGCAGTACTTC. Translated: CASSPSRVYEQYF.

J is TRBJ1-2 and V is TRBV5-1; D is undetermined. Germline loops: CDR1 SGHRS, CDR2 YFSETQ. Trimming shortened V by 0 bases and J by 2 bases, and 11 bases separated the two germline ends. The CDR3 loop spans 15 amino acids. The DNA of the CDR3 is TGCGCCAGCAGCTTGGACCTCGGGAACAACTATGGCTACACCTTC. Its translation is CASSLDLGNNYGYTF.

Comment on this clonotype: An end of the junction differs from the germline gene, which may be a read error. The chain has TRBV5-4 and TRBJ2-3, with a tentative D call TRBD1 (6 bases). The CDR3 covers 15 residues. Germline CDR1 is SGHNT and CDR2 is YYREEE (reference sequence). The CDR3 protein is CASSLDSSSTDTQYF. The CDR3 coding sequence is TGTGCCAGCAGTTTGGACAGTTCTAGCACAGATACGCAGTATTTT.

J is TRBJ2-7 and V is TRBV9; possible D gene TRBD2, 6 bases. Trimming removed 0 bases from V and 4 bases from J, with 14 bases in between. Looked up from germline, CDR1 is SGDLS and CDR2 is YYNGEE. The CDR3 runs to 15 residues. In DNA form, the CDR3 reads TGTGCCAGCAGCGTAGATGGCGGGGCGCCGTACGAGCAGTACTTC. Translating gives CASSVDGGAPYEQYF.

The CDR3 nucleotides read TGTGCCACCAGTGGAGGGCCAGATACGCAGTATTTT. It is translated as CATSGGPDTQYF. This chain connects TRBV24-1 to TRBJ2-3; a weak D match, TRBD2 (5 bases). Germline V lookup: CDR1 KGHDR, CDR2 SFDVKD. Trimming took 5 bases from V and 4 from J, leaving 6 bases between them. The CDR3 contains 12 residues.

The chain employs TRBV24-1 and TRBJ2-5, with D uncertain. Trimming pared 4 bases from V and 4 bases from J, leaving 12 bases between. This CDR3 contains 14 residues. Germline values: CDR1 KGHDR, CDR2 SFDVKD. The CDR3 coding sequence is TGTGCCACCAGTGACCCCACCGTCGGAGAGACCCAGTACTTC. It specifies CATSDPTVGETQYF.

CDR3 protein: CSVFGENTEAFF. CDR3 DNA sequence: TGCAGCGTTTTTGGAGAGAACACTGAAGCTTTCTTT. J is TRBJ1-1 and V is TRBV29-1; D is unresolved. Germline assignment: CDR1 SQVTM and CDR2 ANQGSEA. The CDR3 runs to 12 residues. V gave up 5 bases and J gave up 1 base, with 8 bases separating them.

This clonotype was detected only once. V usage is TRBV6-5 and J usage is TRBJ1-1; D uncertain. Germline V gene data show CDR1 as MNHEY and CDR2 as SVGAGI. With 0 bases removed from V and 8 bases from J, the gap between germline ends came to 7 bases. This CDR3 is built from 12 residues. The CDR3 DNA is TGTGCCAGCAGTTACTCCGGGGTAGAAGCTTTCTTT. Translated: CASSYSGVEAFF.

For the CDR3, the DNA is TGTGCCAGCAGCCCCCTTATCGGGGCAGAGACCCAGTACTTC. Encoded protein: CASSPLIGAETQYF. V usage is TRBV7-9 and J usage is TRBJ2-5; D possibly uses TRBD1 or TRBD2 (5 bases each). The germline CDR1 and CDR2 sequences are SEHNR and FQNEAQ (reference sequence). The CDR3 sequence is 14 residues long. V was pared by 5 bases and J by 4 bases, with 14 bases between.

This rearrangement joins TRBV5-1 to TRBJ2-1, with D unclear. Germline V gene lookup returns CDR1 SGHRS and CDR2 YFSETQ. Trimming pared 0 bases from V and 8 bases from J, leaving 9 bases between. There are 13 residues in the CDR3. In DNA, the CDR3 is TGCGCCAGCAGCTTGGACCCTCGTGATGAGCAGTTCTTC. Translation gives CASSLDPRDEQFF.

V usage is TRBV7-2 and J usage is TRBJ2-2, with 11 bases aligning to TRBD2. The germline V gene has CDR1 SGHTA and CDR2 FQGNSA. Trimming removed 4 bases from V and 3 bases from J; junction bases left unmatched: 7. This CDR3 comprises 17 residues. The CDR3, as DNA: TGTGCCAGCAGCTCCTTTAGCGGGGGGGCCGACACCGGGGAGCTGTTTTTT. Translating it yields CASSSFSGGADTGELFF.

The V and J genes are TRBV9 and TRBJ2-5; D may be TRBD1 (5 bases). Trimming removed 3 bases at V and 1 base at J, with 10 bases between. Germline lookup yields CDR1 SGDLS and CDR2 YYNGEE. CDR3 size: 14 residues. The chain's CDR3 is CASSGDSVQETQYF. The CDR3 nucleotides read TGTGCCAGCAGCGGAGACAGTGTCCAAGAGACCCAGTACTTC.

The chain employs TRBV10-3 and TRBJ2-7, with TRBD1 identical over 7 bases. From germline, CDR1 is ENHRY and CDR2 SYGVKD. The CDR3 is 15 amino acids. Trimming removed 3 bases from V and 3 bases from J; junction bases left unmatched: 8. The CDR3 DNA follows: TGTGCCATCAGTGATTCTAGGGACAGACACTACGAGCAGTACTTC. This gives the protein CAISDSRDRHYEQYF.

The gene calls are TRBV2 and TRBJ1-2; TRBD1 is a possible D gene (6 bases). This CDR3 has 12 amino acids. Trimming removed 7 bases at V and 8 bases at J, with 14 bases between. Germline loops: CDR1 SNHLY, CDR2 FYNNEI. The CDR3 region has the DNA TGTGCCAGCACTTACAGGGTCGACGGCTACACCTTC. Its protein is CASTYRVDGYTF.

The rearrangement links TRBV29-1 to TRBJ1-2; tentatively, D is TRBD1 (5 bases). The length of the CDR3 is 11 residues. Deletions cut 7 bases from V and 8 bases from J, with 14 bases between. CDR1 and CDR2 (germline): SQVTM, ANQGSEA. The CDR3 nucleotides read TGCAGCGCCTGGGGGAGTCTGGGCTACACCTTC. It specifies CSAWGSLGYTF.

V and J are TRBV19 and TRBJ2-7; unclear D gene. V shed 6 bases and J shed 6 bases, with 15 bases lying between them. CDR3 size: 13 residues. The germline V gene encodes CDR1 LNHDA and CDR2 SQIVND (reference sequence). The CDR3 region is CASSPRSAIEQYF. The DNA of the CDR3 is TGTGCCAGTAGCCCGCGGTCGGCAATCGAGCAGTACTTC.

A single count supports this clonotype. The chain uses TRBV7-9 and TRBJ2-3; a weak D match, TRBD1 (6 bases). Trimming removed 11 bases from V and 6 bases from J, with 21 bases in between. This CDR3 comprises 14 residues. Looked up from germline, CDR1 is SEHNR and CDR2 is FQNEAQ (reference sequence). This chain's CDR3 is CALFRGHLGDTQYF. CDR3 sequence (DNA): TGTGCCTTATTTCGGGGACACCTGGGCGATACGCAGTATTTT.

The chain uses TRBV3-1 and TRBJ2-3; perhaps TRBD1 as D (5 bases). The CDR3 loop spans 13 amino acids. Germline V gene sequence: CDR1 LGHDT, CDR2 YNNKEL (reference sequence). The V gene lost 0 bases and the J gene lost 9 bases, with 10 bases spanning the gap. CDR3 loop: CASSQDSGWTQYF. The CDR3 DNA reads as TGTGCCAGCAGCCAAGATTCAGGGTGGACGCAGTATTTT.

The chain uses TRBV4-3 and TRBJ2-3; 7 bases match TRBD2. The germline V gene has CDR1 LGHNA and CDR2 YSLEER. The ends lost 5 bases at V and 4 bases at J; junction bases unmatched: 12. The CDR3 loop spans 16 amino acids. The CDR3 nucleotides are TGCGCCAGCAGCGCGACTAGCTCCCGGGGCCCAGATACGCAGTATTTT. Its protein product is CASSATSSRGPDTQYF.

The CDR3 protein is CASSEGWHEQFF. CDR3 DNA: TGTGCCAGCAGTGAAGGGTGGCATGAGCAGTTCTTC. The chain links TRBV2 to TRBJ2-1; unclear D gene. V gave up 1 base and J gave up 8 bases, with 6 bases separating them. The CDR3 is 12 residues long. Germline CDR1 reads SNHLY; CDR2 reads FYNNEI. Variable domain in full (rest from reference TRBV2 and TRBJ2-1): EPEVTQTPSHQVTQMGQEVILRCVPISNHLYFYWYRQILGQKVEFLVSFYNNEISEKSEIFDDQFSVERPDGSNFTLKIRSTKLEDSAMYFCASSEGWHEQFFGPGTRLTVL.

The sample holds one count of this clonotype. The chain uses TRBV3-1 and TRBJ2-7; no reliable D call. CDR3 size: 11 residues. The V end was cut by 3 bases, the J end by 13 bases, with 13 bases between. Germline V CDR1 and CDR2: LGHDT, YNNKEL (reference sequence). CDR3 loop: CASSQEGGPYF. As DNA, the CDR3 is TGTGCCAGCAGCCAGGAAGGCGGCCCCTACTTC.

The chain recombines TRBV12-3 or TRBV12-4 with TRBJ1-2, with D unresolved. Trimming stripped 0 bases from V and 4 bases from J, with 9 bases between. This CDR3 comprises 14 residues. The CDR3 region is CASSLALVSYGYTF. Here the CDR3 DNA reads TGTGCCAGCAGTTTAGCCCTCGTCAGCTATGGCTACACCTTC.

This chain connects TRBV2 to TRBJ2-7; weak D call: TRBD2 (6 bases). Germline CDR1 reads SNHLY; CDR2 reads FYNNEI. The CDR3 loop spans 13 amino acids. V was trimmed by 1 base and J by 5 bases, leaving 9 bases between them. Here the CDR3 DNA reads TGTGCCAGCAGTGAAGGGGGGGTCAACGAGCAGTACTTC. It yields the protein CASSEGGVNEQYF.

Only a few counts were recorded for this clonotype. This chain uses TRBV27 with TRBJ1-1; D unresolved. The CDR3 runs 13 residues. V shed 2 bases and J shed 0 bases, with 4 bases lying between them. Germline V gene lookup returns CDR1 MNHEY and CDR2 SMNVEV (reference sequence). Here the CDR3 DNA reads TGTGCCAGCAGTTTAGGGATGAACACTGAAGCTTTCTTT. The encoded protein is CASSLGMNTEAFF.

This sequence joins TRBV20-1 and TRBJ1-4; D not resolved. Germline V CDR1 and CDR2: DFQATT, SNEGSKA (reference sequence). Trimming cost V 6 bases and J 0 bases, with 8 bases left between them. The CDR3 is 13 amino acids. CDR3 in amino acids: CSAPIATNEKLFF. The CDR3 DNA sequence: TGCAGTGCACCTATCGCAACTAATGAAAAACTGTTTTTT.

The V call is TRBV4-3, the J call TRBJ2-2; TRBD2 matches 16 bases. Germline CDR1 is LGHNA and CDR2 is YSLEER. Trimming cost V 3 bases and J 5 bases; bases outside gene matches: 0. The length of the CDR3 is 16 residues. The CDR3 spells CASSQGLAGGTGELFF. CDR3 nucleotide sequence: TGCGCCAGCAGCCAGGGACTAGCGGGGGGGACCGGGGAGCTGTTTTTT.